Below, 7 T cell receptor beta chains from the same sample are listed, as sequenced in a study of early T cells in non-severe SARS-CoV-2 infection. TCRdb fed the 5' RACE reads into MiXCR, producing one record per CDR3 protein. In the table there are 70,000 or so distinct CDR3 sequences, around 10% of which are singletons. The input for sequencing was whole blood, taken at baseline. The receptors were gathered from an adult who was a healthcare worker with PCR-confirmed SARS-CoV-2 infection or an uninfected control (not recorded which).

This sequence joins TRBV12-5 and TRBJ2-2; no clear D. The V and J ends lost 2 bases and 4 bases respectively, with 5 bases between them. This CDR3 region has 13 residues. Germline loops: CDR1 LGHNT, CDR2 FRNRAP. The CDR3 loop reads CASGLRSTGELFF. The DNA of the CDR3 is TGTGCTAGTGGTTTGAGGTCCACCGGGGAGCTGTTTTTT.

The sample holds a few counts of this clonotype. The V gene is TRBV4-3, the J gene TRBJ2-1; the match to TRBD1 covers 8 bases. CDR1 and CDR2 from the germline V gene are LGHNA and YSLEER. CDR3 length: 15 residues. V lost 6 bases to trimming and J lost 6 bases; unmatched junction nucleotides: 10. The CDR3 sequence is CASSSQGQGVNEQFF. In nucleotides, the CDR3 is TGCGCCAGCAGTTCGCAAGGACAGGGAGTCAATGAGCAGTTCTTC.

J is TRBJ2-3 and V is TRBV3-1; 14 bases are a match to TRBD2. Germline assignment: CDR1 LGHDT and CDR2 YNNKEL (reference sequence). With 3 bases clipped from V and 2 bases from J, the junction kept 4 bases outside the gene matches. This CDR3 is built from 17 residues. The CDR3 bases are TGTGCCAGCAGCCACGGACTAGCGGGGGGATACACAGATACGCAGTATTTT. Its protein is CASSHGLAGGYTDTQYF.

This clonotype occurred many times. The chain combines TRBV11-2 with TRBJ2-3, with a possible D match to TRBD2 (7 bases). This CDR3 is 16 amino acids long. V gave up 5 bases and J gave up 2 bases, with 17 bases separating them. The germline V gene has CDR1 SGHAT and CDR2 FQNNGV. CDR3 in amino acids: CASSPLGGALTDTQYF. CDR3 nucleotides: TGTGCCAGCAGCCCACTGGGGGGGGCCCTCACAGATACGCAGTATTTT.

The gene calls are TRBV5-6 and TRBJ2-7, with D maybe TRBD2 (5 bases). This CDR3 is 15 amino acids long. The V end lost 4 bases, the J end lost 2 bases, and 16 bases lay between the germline ends. Germline loops: CDR1 SGHDT, CDR2 YYEEEE. CDR3 amino acids: CASSPKADGTYEQYF. CDR3 DNA sequence: TGTGCCAGCAGCCCCAAGGCGGACGGGACCTACGAGCAGTACTTC.

This clonotype was seen a few times. The V gene is TRBV11-2, the J gene TRBJ2-7, with TRBD2 matching over 13 bases. Germline CDR1 is SGHAT and CDR2 is FQNNGV. V was pared by 1 base and J by 5 bases, with 2 bases of the junction left unmatched. This CDR3 has 15 residues. The DNA of the CDR3 is TGTGCCAGCAGCTTAGGGACTAGCGGGGGACACGAGCAGTACTTC. It yields the protein CASSLGTSGGHEQYF.

This clonotype was counted ten times or more. The J gene is TRBJ2-7, the V gene TRBV29-1, with a tentative D call TRBD2 (6 bases). CDR1 SQVTM and CDR2 ANQGSEA come from the germline V gene. With 4 bases removed from V and 6 bases from J, the gap between germline ends came to 22 bases. CDR3 length: 15 residues. The CDR3: CSVGHLDRPGSEQYF. The CDR3 coding sequence is TGCAGCGTTGGCCATTTGGACCGGCCCGGGAGCGAGCAGTACTTC.